A selection of T cell receptor beta chains follows, all from one sample in a study of blood T cell repertoires in COVID-19. Here immunoSEQ multiplex PCR was the method, and the copy in TCRdb shows in-frame clones only, minus some. The profile shows some 97,000 clones, approximately 90% of them singletons. The sequenced material came from peripheral blood. The receptors shown here come from a man in his fifties with acute or convalescent COVID-19. Both conserved end residues are part of each CDR3. The D gene is left open where the match is weak. Size is stated for part of the rows, as once, few or many counts, or as a class when the clone is expanded.

length,V,D,size,J,CDR3,DNA
15,TRBV30,NA,NA,TRBJ1-5,CAWSDFPRGGQPQHF,TGTGCCTGGAGTGACTTTCCCAGGGGTGGGCAGCCCCAGCATTTT
16,TRBV19,NA,NA,TRBJ2-3,CASSPPGSLPADTQYF,TGTGCCAGTAGCCCACCCGGGAGCCTTCCCGCAGATACGCAGTATTTT
13,TRBV6-5,NA,NA,TRBJ1-5,CASSYKGGQPQHF,TGTGCCAGCAGTTACAAAGGGGGACAGCCCCAGCATTTT
13,TRBV29-1,NA,NA,TRBJ1-5,CSVGGGSNQPQHF,TGCAGCGTTGGGGGAGGCAGCAATCAGCCCCAGCATTTT
16,TRBV5-1,NA,once,TRBJ2-5,CASSLNPTGRGETQYF,TGCGCCAGCAGCTTGAACCCAACAGGGAGGGGAGAGACCCAGTACTTC
14,TRBV5-1,TRBD1,NA,TRBJ1-2,CASSPQGVVDGYTF,TGCGCCAGCAGTCCGCAGGGGGTTGTGGATGGCTACACCTTC
16,TRBV5-6,NA,NA,TRBJ1-1,CASSPAYSRGGTEAFF,TGTGCCAGCAGCCCCGCCTATTCAAGGGGAGGCACTGAAGCTTTCTTT
13,TRBV6-2/TRBV6-3,TRBD1,NA,TRBJ2-7,CASSYRTGNEQYF,TGTGCCAGCAGTTACAGGACAGGGAATGAGCAGTACTTC
14,TRBV29-1,NA,NA,TRBJ1-2,CSARKDDRKDGYTF,TGCAGCGCCCGGAAGGATGACAGGAAGGATGGCTACACCTTC
14,TRBV11-2,NA,once,TRBJ2-1,CASSRGGRASEQFF,TGTGCCAGCAGCAGAGGGGGTAGGGCCAGTGAGCAGTTCTTC
13,TRBV30,TRBD1,NA,TRBJ1-2,CAGTGPGVYGYTF,TGTGCCGGGACAGGGCCAGGTGTTTATGGCTACACCTTC
16,TRBV6-1,NA,NA,TRBJ2-6,CASSESGGTGANVLTF,TGTGCCAGCAGCGAAAGCGGCGGAACTGGGGCCAACGTCCTGACTTTC
10,TRBV6-2/TRBV6-3,NA,NA,TRBJ2-7,CASGLVEQYF,TGTGCCAGCGGCCTAGTGGAGCAGTACTTC
13,TRBV5-1,TRBD1,NA,TRBJ1-2,CASSFIQGAGYTF,TGCGCCAGCAGCTTCATCCAGGGGGCTGGCTACACCTTC
14,TRBV6-5,NA,NA,TRBJ2-2,CASRSTENTGELFF,TGTGCCAGCAGGTCGACAGAAAACACCGGGGAGCTGTTTTTT
19,TRBV7-2,TRBD1,NA,TRBJ2-7,CASSFRGQGMGLLSYEQYF,TGTGCCAGCAGCTTTAGGGGACAGGGGATGGGACTACTAAGCTACGAGCAGTACTTC
16,TRBV24-1,TRBD2,NA,TRBJ2-3,CATSDPSSGSTDTQYF,TGTGCCACCAGTGATCCTTCTAGCGGGAGCACAGATACGCAGTATTTT
16,TRBV6-5,TRBD1,NA,TRBJ1-4,CASSYSLGQGGEKLFF,TGTGCCAGCAGTTACTCCTTAGGACAGGGCGGTGAAAAACTGTTTTTT
15,TRBV4-3,NA,NA,TRBJ2-7,CASSQDSRHSYEQYF,TGCGCCAGCAGCCAAGATAGTCGCCACTCCTACGAGCAGTACTTC
15,TRBV5-8,NA,NA,TRBJ2-7,CASSLSGSRRYEQYF,TGTGCCAGCAGCTTGTCAGGGTCGCGTCGGTACGAGCAGTACTTC
17,TRBV7-6,TRBD1,NA,TRBJ2-5,CASSSTPGQGAGETQYF,TGTGCCAGCAGTTCTACCCCGGGACAGGGGGCCGGGGAGACCCAGTACTTC
19,TRBV29-1,TRBD2,NA,TRBJ2-1,CSVEALLAGEPHSYNEQFF,TGCAGCGTTGAAGCTTTACTAGCGGGAGAACCTCATTCCTACAATGAGCAGTTCTTC
13,TRBV30,TRBD1,few,TRBJ1-1,CAWGTGGFTEAFF,TGTGCCTGGGGGACAGGGGGTTTCACTGAAGCTTTCTTT
16,TRBV6-4,TRBD2,NA,TRBJ2-3,CASSEDGTSGTDTQYF,TGTGCCAGCAGTGAGGACGGGACTAGCGGCACAGATACGCAGTATTTT
14,TRBV27,TRBD1,NA,TRBJ2-4,CASSLRGQKNIQYF,TGTGCCAGCAGTTTACGGGGACAGAAAAACATTCAGTACTTC
13,TRBV29-1,NA,NA,TRBJ1-4,CSVAGGEDEKLFF,TGCAGCGTTGCAGGAGGGGAGGACGAAAAACTGTTTTTT
18,TRBV6-6,TRBD1,NA,TRBJ2-2,CASSHLFGQAPAAGELFF,TGTGCCAGCAGTCACCTATTTGGACAGGCGCCGGCCGCCGGGGAGCTGTTTTTT
15,TRBV11-2,TRBD1,NA,TRBJ1-5,CASSLGTVSNQPQHF,TGTGCCAGCAGCCTGGGGACAGTGTCCAATCAGCCCCAGCATTTT
14,TRBV24-1,TRBD2,NA,TRBJ2-1,CATSALAGHNEQFF,TGTGCCACAAGTGCACTAGCGGGCCACAATGAGCAGTTCTTC
14,TRBV6-5,NA,NA,TRBJ2-2,CASKGEASTGELFF,TGTGCCAGTAAAGGGGAGGCGAGCACCGGGGAGCTGTTTTTT
14,TRBV5-4,TRBD2,NA,TRBJ2-7,CASSQGLAAYEQYF,TGTGCCAGCAGCCAGGGACTAGCGGCCTACGAGCAGTACTTC
16,TRBV6-6,TRBD1,once,TRBJ1-4,CASSPGDRGLDEKLFF,TGTGCCAGCAGTCCAGGTGACAGGGGTTTGGATGAAAAACTGTTTTTT
15,TRBV5-1,NA,NA,TRBJ2-2,CASSLGDSNTGELFF,TGCGCCAGCAGCTTGGGGGACTCGAACACCGGGGAGCTGTTTTTT
13,TRBV19,NA,NA,TRBJ1-5,CASSRTENQPQHF,TGTGCCAGTAGCAGGACAGAAAATCAGCCCCAGCATTTT
15,TRBV27,NA,NA,TRBJ1-5,CASSSTQLTNQPQHF,TGTGCCAGCAGTTCGACACAGCTTACCAATCAGCCCCAGCATTTT
14,TRBV6-4,TRBD1,NA,TRBJ2-3,CASSVGQGADTQYF,TGTGCCAGCAGTGTAGGACAGGGGGCGGATACGCAGTATTTT
16,TRBV15,NA,NA,TRBJ2-2,CATSRDDTRVVGELFF,TGTGCCACCAGCAGAGATGATACCCGGGTGGTCGGGGAGCTGTTTTTT
10,TRBV29-1,NA,NA,TRBJ1-4,CSVAEEKLFF,TGCAGCGTTGCCGAGGAAAAACTGTTTTTT
15,TRBV6-6,TRBD1,few,TRBJ1-4,CASSRAGTGSEKLFF,TGTGCCAGCAGCCGAGCCGGGACAGGGAGTGAAAAACTGTTTTTT
13,TRBV29-1,NA,NA,TRBJ2-7,CSVEAGTGVEQYF,TGCAGCGTAGAGGCGGGGACTGGAGTCGAGCAGTACTTC
16,TRBV5-1,NA,once,TRBJ1-3,CASSLTDRLSGNTIYF,TGCGCCAGCAGCCTGACCGACAGGCTCTCTGGAAACACCATATATTTT
14,TRBV7-8,TRBD1,NA,TRBJ1-5,CASSVDRVNQPQHF,TGTGCCAGCAGCGTAGACAGGGTCAATCAGCCCCAGCATTTT
18,TRBV19,NA,NA,TRBJ2-4,CASSIFGGDSLAKNIQYF,TGTGCCAGTAGTATCTTCGGGGGAGACAGCTTAGCCAAAAACATTCAGTACTTC
14,TRBV10-3,TRBD2,NA,TRBJ2-7,CAITQTSGGYEQYF,TGTGCCATCACCCAGACTAGCGGAGGGTACGAGCAGTACTTC
12,TRBV5-4,NA,few,TRBJ2-7,CASSSNSYEQYF,TGTGCCAGCAGCTCCAACTCCTACGAGCAGTACTTC
16,TRBV11-3,NA,NA,TRBJ2-1,CASSLGKGLAGDEQFF,TGTGCCAGCAGCTTAGGTAAAGGGCTAGCTGGGGATGAGCAGTTCTTC
15,TRBV24-1,NA,NA,TRBJ1-5,CATSDTHYSNQPQHF,TGTGCCACCAGTGATACTCATTATAGCAATCAGCCCCAGCATTTT
14,TRBV7-8,NA,once,TRBJ2-6,CASSSSSGANVLTF,TGTGCCAGCAGCTCCTCCAGTGGGGCCAACGTCCTGACTTTC
16,TRBV12-5,NA,NA,TRBJ2-7,CASGLVLTQGRHEQYF,TGTGCTAGTGGTTTGGTACTTACACAGGGTCGCCACGAGCAGTACTTC